Following are 19 T cell receptor beta chains from one sample sequenced in a study of neoadjuvant anti-PD-1 for oral cavity cancer. The data were produced by immunoSEQ multiplex PCR, yet TCRdb's version contains in-frame clones alone and is incomplete. The sample gives over 80,000 clones, 84% of which show up once; around 3.1% is in the top ten. The sequencing used PBMCs, collected before nivolumab (anti-PD-1) treatment. The receptor set was obtained from a person aged 35-79 years with oral cavity squamous cell carcinoma.

This chain joins TRBV6-5 and TRBJ2-1; D may be TRBD2 (6 bases). V lost 10 bases and J lost 4, with 20 bases in between. The germline CDR1 and CDR2 sequences are MNHEY and SVGAGI. The CDR3 length is 15 residues. CDR3 sequence (DNA): TGTGCCACCTACCTTTGGAGGGTCCTATACAATGAGCAGTTCTTC. As protein: CATYLWRVLYNEQFF.

The V and J genes are TRBV13 and TRBJ1-4; D uncertain. Trimming stripped 4 bases from V and 8 bases from J, with 14 bases between. The CDR3 extends over 14 amino acids. CDR1 and CDR2 (germline): PRHDT, FYEKMQ (reference sequence). The CDR3 sequence: CASSWKGSGEKLFF. The CDR3 nucleotides are TGTGCCAGCAGCTGGAAGGGATCGGGAGAAAAACTGTTTTTT.

This chain connects TRBV6-5 to TRBJ1-1; 7 nucleotides align to TRBD1. The V gene's germline CDR1 is MNHEY and CDR2 SVGAGI. Trimming took 6 bases from V and 1 from J; bases not matched to a gene: 8. The CDR3 contains 15 residues. The CDR3 DNA reads TGTGCCAGCAGGTCCCCCGGGACAGAGAACACTGAAGCTTTCTTT. Protein sequence: CASRSPGTENTEAFF.

The chain links TRBV11-2 to TRBJ2-2; tentative D call: TRBD2 (6 bases). The CDR3 has 15 residues. In germline, CDR1 is SGHAT, CDR2 FQNNGV. V was cut by 4 bases and J by 0 bases, with 9 bases left in between. The CDR3, as DNA: TGTGCCAGCAGCTCAGGGAGGACGAACACCGGGGAGCTGTTTTTT. Residues: CASSSGRTNTGELFF. The full variable domain, with the rest looked up from reference TRBV11-2 and TRBJ2-2, is EAGVAQSPRYKIIEKRQSVAFWCNPISGHATLYWYQQILGQGPKLLIQFQNNGVVDDSQLPKDRFSAERLKGVDSTLKIQPAKLEDSAVYLCASSSGRTNTGELFFGEGSRLTVL.

The CDR3 reads CASSEIGNTEAFF. DNA of the CDR3: TGTGCCAGCAGTGAAATCGGGAACACTGAAGCTTTCTTT. The chain has TRBV2 and TRBJ1-1; D call uncertain. Trimming took off 2 bases at V and 1 base at J, with 5 bases between the two ends. Germline V gives CDR1 SNHLY, CDR2 FYNNEI. The CDR3 runs to 13 residues.

The chain employs TRBV30 and TRBJ2-5, with D hard to call. The CDR3 is made up of 11 amino acids. Trimming cost V 2 bases and J 4 bases, with 5 bases left between them. Germline V gene data show CDR1 as GTSNPN and CDR2 as SVGIG (reference sequence). CDR3 in amino acids: CAWSPIETQYF. Here the CDR3 DNA reads TGTGCCTGGAGTCCAATAGAGACCCAGTACTTC.

This clone appeared a few times. The chain carries TRBV6-5 and TRBJ2-2; TRBD1 aligns across 7 bases. In germline, CDR1 is MNHEY, CDR2 SVGAGI. The CDR3 is 12 amino acids. V was pared by 6 bases and J by 6 bases, with 1 base of the junction left unmatched. In DNA form, the CDR3 reads TGTGCCAGCAGCCAGGGGGCCGGGGAGCTGTTTTTT. It translates to CASSQGAGELFF.

This clone was detected a few times. The CDR3 DNA is TGTGCCAGCTCCCAGGGGTCAAGGCGCAATCAGCCCCAGCATTTT. It translates to CASSQGSRRNQPQHF. This chain uses TRBV27 with TRBJ1-5, with D perhaps TRBD1 (6 bases). The CDR3 length is 15 residues. V gave up 8 bases and J gave up 2 bases, with 16 bases separating them. Per germline, CDR1 MNHEY and CDR2 SMNVEV (reference sequence).

This clone turned up a few times. The chain has TRBV11-2 and TRBJ2-7; 9 bases agree with TRBD1. Per the germline V gene, CDR1 is SGHAT and CDR2 is FQNNGV. The junction had 9 bases not matched to a gene; V was cut back by 6 bases and J by 3 bases. There are 15 residues in the CDR3. CDR3 coding DNA: TGTGCCAGCAGTCGACCGGGACAGGGCGTCTACGAGCAGTACTTC. Its translation: CASSRPGQGVYEQYF. The entire variable domain, with the rest obtained from reference TRBV11-2 and TRBJ2-7, is as follows: EAGVAQSPRYKIIEKRQSVAFWCNPISGHATLYWYQQILGQGPKLLIQFQNNGVVDDSQLPKDRFSAERLKGVDSTLKIQPAKLEDSAVYLCASSRPGQGVYEQYFGPGTRLTVT.

The V and J genes are TRBV10-3 and TRBJ1-5; tentative D call: TRBD1 (5 bases). This CDR3 is built from 14 residues. Trimming took off 2 bases at V and 7 bases at J, with 12 bases between the two ends. Germline V gene lookup returns CDR1 ENHRY and CDR2 SYGVKD. CDR3: CAISEGGSGQPQHF. The DNA of the CDR3 is TGTGCCATCAGTGAGGGAGGATCAGGGCAGCCCCAGCATTTT.

The chain employs TRBV27 and TRBJ1-1, with TRBD1 matching over 7 bases. V shed 1 base, J shed 4 bases, and the junction held 6 bases outside the gene matches. The CDR3 consists of 15 residues. The germline gives CDR1 MNHEY, CDR2 SMNVEV (reference sequence). CDR3 sequence reads: CASSLFTQGGTEAFF. The CDR3 nucleotides are TGTGCCAGCAGTTTATTCACTCAGGGGGGCACTGAAGCTTTCTTT.

This clone was seen a few times. The rearrangement joins TRBV6-6 to TRBJ1-5, with 7 nucleotides matching TRBD1. Germline assignment: CDR1 MNHNY and CDR2 SVGAGI (reference sequence). V lost 6 bases to trimming and J lost 7 bases; unmatched junction nucleotides: 9. The CDR3 extends over 14 amino acids. The CDR3 DNA reads as TGTGCCAGCAGCCCGAGCCAGGGGGAACAGCCCCAGCATTTT. Protein: CASSPSQGEQPQHF.

The chain employs TRBV5-1 and TRBJ2-7, with D uncertain. This CDR3 has 12 amino acids. Germline values: CDR1 SGHRS, CDR2 YFSETQ. Trimming took off 0 bases at V and 5 bases at J, with 6 bases between the two ends. The CDR3, as DNA: TGCGCCAGCAGCTTGGCCTTCAACGAGCAGTACTTC. Protein sequence: CASSLAFNEQYF.

The V gene is TRBV15, the J gene TRBJ2-7; 14 bases line up with TRBD2. Germline trimming cut 0 bases from V and 12 bases from J; bases unmatched to any gene: 10. From germline, CDR1 is LNHNV and CDR2 YYDKDF (reference sequence). This CDR3 contains 16 residues. The CDR3 bases are TGTGCCACCAGCAGAGATCCCGGGGGACTAGCGGGAGTTCTGTACTTC. Translating gives CATSRDPGGLAGVLYF.

The J gene is TRBJ2-7, the V gene TRBV6-1; 7 positions match TRBD1. This CDR3 has 14 amino acids. V dropped 4 bases and J dropped 2; count of bases not matched to a gene: 5. Germline values: CDR1 MNHNS, CDR2 SASEGT. DNA of the CDR3: TGTGCCAGCAGTGCGGGGACAGCCCCCTACGAGCAGTACTTC. Protein: CASSAGTAPYEQYF.

The CDR3 sequence is CASSNPGTGKAEAFF. Here the CDR3 DNA reads TGTGCCAGCAGTAACCCGGGGACAGGCAAAGCTGAAGCTTTCTTT. The chain is built from TRBV28 and TRBJ1-1; 8 nucleotides agree with TRBD1. The V gene end was trimmed by 5 bases and the J gene end by 6 bases; junction bases not matched to a gene: 11. CDR3 size: 15 residues. Germline CDR1 is MDHEN and CDR2 is SYDVKM.

This clone was found a few times. The J gene is TRBJ2-5, the V gene TRBV5-6; TRBD2 is a possible D gene (6 bases). V was pared by 0 bases and J by 1 base, with 10 bases between. The CDR3 loop spans 15 amino acids. The V gene's germline CDR1 is SGHDT and CDR2 YYEEEE. The CDR3 bases are TGTGCCAGCAGCTTGGGGCGGGGATCCCAAGAGACCCAGTACTTC. Translation gives CASSLGRGSQETQYF.

The chain carries TRBV7-9 and TRBJ2-5, with 16 positions matching TRBD2. The CDR3 extends over 17 amino acids. After removal of 3 bases from V and 5 bases from J, the junction contained 6 bases not matched to a gene. The germline V gene encodes CDR1 SEHNR and CDR2 FQNEAQ (reference sequence). CDR3 nucleotide sequence: TGTGCCAGCAGCTTCGCCGGGACTAGCGGGAGGGTTGAGACCCAGTACTTC. The encoded protein is CASSFAGTSGRVETQYF.

This chain uses TRBV2 with TRBJ2-5, with a tentative D call TRBD2 (5 bases). This CDR3 is built from 14 residues. The germline gives CDR1 SNHLY, CDR2 FYNNEI. The V gene lost 3 bases and the J gene lost 2 bases, with 10 bases spanning the gap. Here the CDR3 reads CASSEIGEQETQYF. CDR3 coding DNA: TGTGCCAGCAGTGAGATCGGGGAGCAAGAGACCCAGTACTTC. The variable domain in full, with the rest retrieved from reference TRBV2 and TRBJ2-5, is EPEVTQTPSHQVTQMGQEVILRCVPISNHLYFYWYRQILGQKVEFLVSFYNNEISEKSEIFDDQFSVERPDGSNFTLKIRSTKLEDSAMYFCASSEIGEQETQYFGPGTRLLVL.